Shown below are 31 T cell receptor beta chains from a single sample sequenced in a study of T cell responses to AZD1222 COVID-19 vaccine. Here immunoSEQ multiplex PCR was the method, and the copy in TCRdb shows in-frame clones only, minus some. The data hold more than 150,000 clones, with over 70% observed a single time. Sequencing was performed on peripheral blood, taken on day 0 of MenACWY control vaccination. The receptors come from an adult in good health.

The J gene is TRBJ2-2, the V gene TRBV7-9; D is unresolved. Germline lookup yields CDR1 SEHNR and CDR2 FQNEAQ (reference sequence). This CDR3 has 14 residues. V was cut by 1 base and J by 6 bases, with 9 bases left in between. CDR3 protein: CASSLVAFAGELFF. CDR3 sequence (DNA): TGTGCCAGCAGCTTAGTGGCGTTTGCCGGGGAGCTGTTTTTT.

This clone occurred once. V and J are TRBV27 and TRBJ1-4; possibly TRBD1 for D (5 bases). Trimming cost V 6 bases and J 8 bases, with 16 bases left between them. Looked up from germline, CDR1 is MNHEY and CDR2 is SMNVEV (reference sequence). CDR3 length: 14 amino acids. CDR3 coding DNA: TGTGCCAGCAGCCAAATCGGGACGGACGAAAAACTGTTTTTT. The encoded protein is CASSQIGTDEKLFF.

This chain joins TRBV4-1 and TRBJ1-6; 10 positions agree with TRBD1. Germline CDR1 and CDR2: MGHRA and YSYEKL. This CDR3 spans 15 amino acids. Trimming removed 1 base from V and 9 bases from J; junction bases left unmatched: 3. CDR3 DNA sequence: TGCGCCAGCAGCCAAGGAGGGACAGGGGCTTCACCCCTCCACTTT. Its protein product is CASSQGGTGASPLHF.

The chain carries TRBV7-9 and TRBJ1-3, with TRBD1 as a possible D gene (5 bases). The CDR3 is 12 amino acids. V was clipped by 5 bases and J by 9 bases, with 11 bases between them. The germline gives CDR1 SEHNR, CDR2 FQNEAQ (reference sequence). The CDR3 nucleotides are TGTGCCAGCAGCCCTGGGACCGCCACCATATATTTT. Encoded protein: CASSPGTATIYF.

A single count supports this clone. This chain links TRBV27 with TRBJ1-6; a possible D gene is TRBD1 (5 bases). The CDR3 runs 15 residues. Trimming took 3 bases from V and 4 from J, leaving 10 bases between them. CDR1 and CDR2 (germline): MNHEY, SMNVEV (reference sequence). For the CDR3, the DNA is TGTGCCAGCAGTTTCTCTAGACAGTATAATTCACCCCTCCACTTT. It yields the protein CASSFSRQYNSPLHF.

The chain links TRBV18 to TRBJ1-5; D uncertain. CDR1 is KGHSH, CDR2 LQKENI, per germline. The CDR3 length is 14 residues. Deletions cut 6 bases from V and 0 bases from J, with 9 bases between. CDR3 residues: CASSANPSNQPQHF. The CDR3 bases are TGTGCCAGCTCTGCGAACCCTAGCAATCAGCCCCAGCATTTT.

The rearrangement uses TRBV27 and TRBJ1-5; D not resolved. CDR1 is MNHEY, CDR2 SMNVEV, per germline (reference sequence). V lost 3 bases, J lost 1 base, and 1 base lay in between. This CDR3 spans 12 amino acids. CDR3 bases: TGTGCCAGCAGTTTCAGCAATCAGCCCCAGCATTTT. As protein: CASSFSNQPQHF.

The DNA for the CDR3 is TGTGCCAGCAGCCAAAGTCGAGGGGGAACCGTGATTTATGAAGCTTTCTTT. It specifies CASSQSRGGTVIYEAFF. This chain joins TRBV14 and TRBJ1-1; perhaps TRBD1 as D (6 bases). The CDR3 has 17 residues. Per the germline V gene, CDR1 is SGHDN and CDR2 is FVKESK. V was trimmed by 2 bases and J by 7 bases, leaving 23 bases between them.

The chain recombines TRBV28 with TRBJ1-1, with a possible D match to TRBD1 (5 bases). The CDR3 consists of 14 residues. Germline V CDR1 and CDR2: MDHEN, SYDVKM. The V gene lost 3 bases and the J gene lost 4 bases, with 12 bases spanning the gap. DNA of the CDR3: TGTGCCAGCAGTTTCCCCCAGGGAGGCACTGAAGCTTTCTTT. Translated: CASSFPQGGTEAFF. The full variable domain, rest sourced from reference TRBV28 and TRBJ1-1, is DVKVTQSSRYLVKRTGEKVFLECVQDMDHENMFWYRQDPGLGLRLIYFSYDVKMKEKGDIPEGYSVSREKKERFSLILESASTNQTSMYLCASSFPQGGTEAFFGQGTRLTVV.

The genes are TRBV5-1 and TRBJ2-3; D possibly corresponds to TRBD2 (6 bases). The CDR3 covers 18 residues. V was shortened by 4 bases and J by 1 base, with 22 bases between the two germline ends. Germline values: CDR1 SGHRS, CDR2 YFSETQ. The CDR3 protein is CASSLPPRAGLRTDTQYF. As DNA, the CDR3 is TGCGCCAGCAGCCTACCTCCTCGAGCGGGCCTTCGCACAGATACGCAGTATTTT. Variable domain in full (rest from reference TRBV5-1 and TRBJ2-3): KAGVTQTPRYLIKTRGQQVTLSCSPISGHRSVSWYQQTPGQGLQFLFEYFSETQRNKGNFPGRFSGRQFSNSRSEMNVSTLELGDSALYLCASSLPPRAGLRTDTQYFGPGTRLTVL.

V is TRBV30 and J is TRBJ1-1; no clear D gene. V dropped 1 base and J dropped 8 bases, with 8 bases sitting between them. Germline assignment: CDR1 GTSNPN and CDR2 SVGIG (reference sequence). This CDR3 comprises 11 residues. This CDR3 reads CAWSANREAFF. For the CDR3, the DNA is TGTGCCTGGAGTGCTAATCGGGAAGCTTTCTTT.

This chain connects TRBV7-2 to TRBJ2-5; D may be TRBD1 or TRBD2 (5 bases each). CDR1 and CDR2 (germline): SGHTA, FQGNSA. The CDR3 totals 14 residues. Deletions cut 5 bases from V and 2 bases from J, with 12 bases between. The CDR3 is CASSGWDGQETQYF. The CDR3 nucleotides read TGTGCCAGCAGCGGATGGGACGGTCAAGAGACCCAGTACTTC.

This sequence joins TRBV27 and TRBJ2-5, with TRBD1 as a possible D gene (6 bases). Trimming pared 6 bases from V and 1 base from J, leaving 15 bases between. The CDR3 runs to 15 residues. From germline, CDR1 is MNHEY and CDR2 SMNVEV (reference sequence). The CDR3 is CASSFGAGAQETQYF. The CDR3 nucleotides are TGTGCCAGCAGCTTCGGGGCAGGGGCCCAAGAGACCCAGTACTTC.

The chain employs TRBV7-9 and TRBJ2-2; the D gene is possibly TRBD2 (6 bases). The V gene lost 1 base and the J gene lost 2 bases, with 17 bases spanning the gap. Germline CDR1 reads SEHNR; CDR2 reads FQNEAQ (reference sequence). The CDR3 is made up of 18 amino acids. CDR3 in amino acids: CASSLGPLEGSNTGELFF. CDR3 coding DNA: TGTGCCAGCAGCTTAGGCCCTTTGGAGGGGAGTAACACCGGGGAGCTGTTTTTT.

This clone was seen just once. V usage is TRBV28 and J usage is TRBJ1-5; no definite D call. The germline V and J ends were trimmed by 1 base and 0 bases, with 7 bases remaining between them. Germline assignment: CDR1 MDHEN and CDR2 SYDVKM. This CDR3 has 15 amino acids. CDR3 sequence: CASSLYGHSNQPQHF. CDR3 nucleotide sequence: TGTGCCAGCAGTTTATACGGCCATAGCAATCAGCCCCAGCATTTT.

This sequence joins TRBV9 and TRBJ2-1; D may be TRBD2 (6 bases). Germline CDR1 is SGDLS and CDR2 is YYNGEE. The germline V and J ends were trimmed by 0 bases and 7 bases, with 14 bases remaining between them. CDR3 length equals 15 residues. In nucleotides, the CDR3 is TGTGCCAGCAGCGTAGCAGGTGGGAGGAGGAATGAGCAGTTCTTC. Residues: CASSVAGGRRNEQFF. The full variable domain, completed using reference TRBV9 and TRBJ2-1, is DSGVTQTPKHLITATGQRVTLRCSPRSGDLSVYWYQQSLDQGLQFLIQYYNGEERAKGNILERFSAQQFPDLHSELNLSSLELGDSALYFCASSVAGGRRNEQFFGPGTRLTVL.

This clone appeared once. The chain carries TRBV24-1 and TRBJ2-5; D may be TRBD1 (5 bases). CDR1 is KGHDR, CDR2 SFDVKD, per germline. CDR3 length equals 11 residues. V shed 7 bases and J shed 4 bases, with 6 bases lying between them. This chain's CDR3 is CATSQGETQYF. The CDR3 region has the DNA TGTGCCACCAGCCAGGGAGAGACCCAGTACTTC.

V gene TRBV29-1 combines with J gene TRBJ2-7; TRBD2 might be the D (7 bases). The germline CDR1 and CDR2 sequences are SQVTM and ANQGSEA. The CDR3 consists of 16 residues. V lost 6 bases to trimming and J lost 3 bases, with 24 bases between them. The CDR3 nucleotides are TGCAGCGTGAGGGGACTAAGCGCCCGACAGGACTACGAGCAGTACTTC. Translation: CSVRGLSARQDYEQYF.

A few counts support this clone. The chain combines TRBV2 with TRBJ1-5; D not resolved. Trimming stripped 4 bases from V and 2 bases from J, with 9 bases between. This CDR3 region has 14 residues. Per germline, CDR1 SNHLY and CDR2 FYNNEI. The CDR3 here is CASSARGGNQPQHF. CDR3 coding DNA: TGTGCCAGCAGTGCGCGCGGTGGCAATCAGCCCCAGCATTTT.

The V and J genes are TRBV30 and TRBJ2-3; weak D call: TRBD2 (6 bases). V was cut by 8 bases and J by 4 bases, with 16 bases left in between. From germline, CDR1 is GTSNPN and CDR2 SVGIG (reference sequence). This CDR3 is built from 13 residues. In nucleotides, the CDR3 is TGTGCCGCGGAAACTAGCAGCGCAGATACGCAGTATTTT. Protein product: CAAETSSADTQYF.

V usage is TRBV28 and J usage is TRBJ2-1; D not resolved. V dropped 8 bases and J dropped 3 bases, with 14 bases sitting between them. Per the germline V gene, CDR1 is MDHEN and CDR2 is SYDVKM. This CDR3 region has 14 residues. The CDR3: CASRLGGVYNEQFF. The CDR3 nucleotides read TGTGCCAGCCGCCTGGGTGGAGTCTACAATGAGCAGTTCTTC.

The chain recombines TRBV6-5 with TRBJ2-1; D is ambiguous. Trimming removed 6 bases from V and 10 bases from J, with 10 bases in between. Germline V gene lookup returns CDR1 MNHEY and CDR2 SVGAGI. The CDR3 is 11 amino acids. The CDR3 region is CASRELWEQFF. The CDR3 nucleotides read TGTGCCAGCAGGGAGCTGTGGGAGCAGTTCTTC.

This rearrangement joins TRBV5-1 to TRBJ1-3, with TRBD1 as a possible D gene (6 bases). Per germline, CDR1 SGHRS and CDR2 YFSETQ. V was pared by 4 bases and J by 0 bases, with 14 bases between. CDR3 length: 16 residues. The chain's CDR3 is CASSPTAGVSGNTIYF. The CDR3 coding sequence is TGCGCCAGCAGCCCAACCGCAGGGGTCTCTGGAAACACCATATATTTT.

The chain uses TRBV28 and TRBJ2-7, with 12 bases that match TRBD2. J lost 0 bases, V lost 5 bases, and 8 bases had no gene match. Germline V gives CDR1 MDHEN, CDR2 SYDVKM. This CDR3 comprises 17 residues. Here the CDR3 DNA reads TGTGCCAGCAGTCTCACCGGACTAGCGGGGACCTCCTACGAGCAGTACTTC. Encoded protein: CASSLTGLAGTSYEQYF.

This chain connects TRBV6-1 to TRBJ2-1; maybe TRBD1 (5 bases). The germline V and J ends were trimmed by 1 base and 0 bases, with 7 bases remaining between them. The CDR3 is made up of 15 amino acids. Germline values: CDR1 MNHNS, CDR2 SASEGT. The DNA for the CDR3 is TGTGCCAGCAGTGAAGGGACAAGCTCCTACAATGAGCAGTTCTTC. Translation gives CASSEGTSSYNEQFF.

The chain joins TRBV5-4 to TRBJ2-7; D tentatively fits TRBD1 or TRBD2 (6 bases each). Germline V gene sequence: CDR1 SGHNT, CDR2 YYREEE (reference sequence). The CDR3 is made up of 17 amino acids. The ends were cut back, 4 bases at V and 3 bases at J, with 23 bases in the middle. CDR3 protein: CASSTQEQGGQFYEQYF. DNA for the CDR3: TGTGCCAGCAGCACCCAAGAACAGGGAGGCCAATTCTACGAGCAGTACTTC.

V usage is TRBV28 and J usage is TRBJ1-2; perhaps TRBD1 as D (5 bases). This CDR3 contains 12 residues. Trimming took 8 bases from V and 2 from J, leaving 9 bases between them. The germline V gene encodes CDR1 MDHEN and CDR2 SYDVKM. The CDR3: CASGDANYGYTF. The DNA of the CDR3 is TGTGCCAGCGGGGACGCCAACTATGGCTACACCTTC.

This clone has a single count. Here the CDR3 reads CASSYGRNTEAFF. The CDR3 nucleotides are TGTGCCAGCAGCTATGGACGGAACACTGAAGCTTTCTTT. The chain recombines TRBV5-6 with TRBJ1-1; D gene uncertain. The CDR3 runs 13 residues. V was pared by 3 bases and J by 1 base, with 7 bases between. Germline CDR1 reads SGHDT; CDR2 reads YYEEEE.

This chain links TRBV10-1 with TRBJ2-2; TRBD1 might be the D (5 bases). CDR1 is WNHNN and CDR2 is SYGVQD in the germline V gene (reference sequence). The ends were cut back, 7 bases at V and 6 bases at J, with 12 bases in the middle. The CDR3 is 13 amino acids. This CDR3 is CASTRQGSGELFF. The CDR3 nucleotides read TGCGCCAGCACGAGGCAGGGATCCGGGGAGCTGTTTTTT.

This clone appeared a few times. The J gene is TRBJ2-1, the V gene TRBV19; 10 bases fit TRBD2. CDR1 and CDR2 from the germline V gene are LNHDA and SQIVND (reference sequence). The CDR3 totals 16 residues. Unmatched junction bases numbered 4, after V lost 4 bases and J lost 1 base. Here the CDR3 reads CASSTGTSVSYNEQFF. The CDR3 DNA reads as TGTGCCAGTAGTACCGGGACTAGCGTTTCCTACAATGAGCAGTTCTTC.

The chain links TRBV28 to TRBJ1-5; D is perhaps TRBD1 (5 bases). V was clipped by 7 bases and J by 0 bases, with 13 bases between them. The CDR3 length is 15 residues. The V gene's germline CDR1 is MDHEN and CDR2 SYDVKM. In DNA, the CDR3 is TGTGCCAGCATATATGAGACAGATAGCAATCAGCCCCAGCATTTT. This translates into CASIYETDSNQPQHF.